The clone carrying this TCR beta chain was detected only a few times. Its antigen remains unidentified. TCRdb used MiXCR to reprocess the reads, holding one entry per CDR3 protein. The data hold approximately 260,000 distinct CDR3 sequences, with approximately 17% observed a single time. This specimen comes from a study of T cell repertoires in cytomegalovirus infection. Findings and limits, study-wide: HLA-C-restricted CMV clonotypes gave the most frequent clonotype in two of eight donors.

Trimming shortened V by 3 bases and J by 7 bases, and 19 bases separated the two germline ends. The CDR3 has 16 amino acids. Per germline, CDR1 LNHDA and CDR2 SQIVND (reference sequence). Sequencing was performed on CD8+ T cells from PBMCs. This rearrangement joins TRBV19 to TRBJ2-1; D is possibly TRBD1 (6 bases). The clonotype comes from a human donor in good health (CMV status not recorded). Some clones in this sample may be carry-over from other donors' samples. In DNA, the CDR3 is TGTGCCAGTAGTATCTCGCGGTGGGGGCGCATAAATGAGCAGTTCTTC. Its protein is CASSISRWGRINEQFF.